This entry lists 9 T cell receptor beta chains sequenced from one sample in a study of T cell responses to AZD1222 COVID-19 vaccine. Measured with immunoSEQ multiplex PCR; TCRdb has only the in-frame clones, and not every one. The repertoire includes about 50,000 clones, 85% of them detected once, and approximately 19% sits in the top ten. Sequencing used peripheral blood, obtained on day 0 of MenACWY control vaccination. Source of these receptors: an adult in good health.

The chain has TRBV3-1 (or the pseudogene TRBV3-2) and TRBJ2-1; TRBD2 matches at 9 bases. Germline V gives CDR1 LGHDT, CDR2 YNNKEL (reference sequence). The CDR3 consists of 15 residues. The ends lost 2 bases at V and 10 bases at J; junction bases unmatched: 9. CDR3 residues: CASSQKGLAGREQFF. The DNA of the CDR3 is TGTGCCAGCAGCCAAAAGGGGCTAGCGGGACGCGAGCAGTTCTTC.

This clone has a single count. The V and J genes are TRBV6-1 and TRBJ2-3; 9 bases line up with TRBD1. This CDR3 region has 15 residues. Germline CDR1 MNHNS, CDR2 SASEGT. J lost 4 bases, V lost 1 base, and 3 bases had no gene match. The CDR3 here is CASSEVTGGADTQYF. The CDR3 region has the DNA TGTGCCAGCAGTGAAGTTACAGGGGGCGCAGATACGCAGTATTTT.

The gene calls are TRBV29-1 and TRBJ1-1; D remains ambiguous. The CDR3 is 13 amino acids. Per germline, CDR1 SQVTM and CDR2 ANQGSEA. V gave up 5 bases and J gave up 4 bases, with 14 bases separating them. The CDR3 sequence is CSVPGPFGTEAFF. The CDR3 bases are TGCAGCGTTCCCGGGCCTTTCGGCACTGAAGCTTTCTTT.

The CDR3 DNA reads as TGTGCCAGCCGGGACCAAGGGGCCAACGTCCTGACTTTC. It codes for CASRDQGANVLTF. The J gene is TRBJ2-6, the V gene TRBV6-5; D possibly matches TRBD1 or TRBD2 (5 bases each). CDR1 and CDR2 from the germline V gene are MNHEY and SVGAGI. The CDR3 is 13 amino acids. Trimming left V 8 bases short and J 4 bases short, with 9 bases between.

This chain links TRBV6-2 or TRBV6-3 with TRBJ1-1; possibly TRBD1 for D (5 bases). CDR3 length equals 21 residues. V was clipped by 0 bases and J by 0 bases, with 26 bases between them. Looked up from germline, CDR1 is MNHEY and CDR2 is SVGEGT. The CDR3 loop is CASSYSIPSGDHRRMNTEAFF. The CDR3 DNA is TGTGCCAGCAGTTACTCGATACCCTCGGGTGATCACAGGAGAATGAACACTGAAGCTTTCTTT.

This chain uses TRBV27 with TRBJ2-3; TRBD2 matches 8 bases. Germline V CDR1 and CDR2: MNHEY, SMNVEV (reference sequence). The CDR3 contains 16 residues. Trimming removed 1 base from V and 2 bases from J; junction bases left unmatched: 5. The CDR3 loop reads CASSLFASGSTDTQYF. The CDR3 DNA is TGTGCCAGCAGTTTATTCGCTAGCGGGTCCACAGATACGCAGTATTTT.

V is TRBV2 and J is TRBJ2-1; no firm D call. The germline CDR1 and CDR2 sequences are SNHLY and FYNNEI. The ends were cut back, 5 bases at V and 9 bases at J, with 14 bases in the middle. The CDR3 sequence is 13 residues long. CDR3 coding DNA: TGTGCCAGCAGTAGCTCTAGTTTCGGTGAGCAGTTCTTC. Protein: CASSSSSFGEQFF.

Here the CDR3 DNA reads TGTGCCAGCTCACCGCAGGGGGCGGCTAATGAAAAACTGTTTTTT. Protein: CASSPQGAANEKLFF. The gene calls are TRBV18 and TRBJ1-4; 8 bases are shared with TRBD1. The CDR3 spans 15 residues. V lost 3 bases and J lost 3; bases outside the gene matches: 3. Germline-derived CDR1 and CDR2 are KGHSH and LQKENI.

The chain employs TRBV7-2 and TRBJ2-7; D might be TRBD2 (6 bases). Trimming pared 4 bases from V and 0 bases from J, leaving 16 bases between. Looked up from germline, CDR1 is SGHTA and CDR2 is FQGNSA. This CDR3 comprises 16 residues. As DNA, the CDR3 is TGTGCCAGCAGCTCCGGGGGAGGTTTTAGCTCCTACGAGCAGTACTTC. Encoded protein: CASSSGGGFSSYEQYF.